Shown below are 15 T cell receptor beta chains from a single sample sequenced in a study of blood T cell repertoires in COVID-19 (TCRdb year 2020). The library was produced with the immunoSEQ multiplex PCR assay. This immuneACCESS table, as held by TCRdb, lists in-frame sequences with V and J called but not all clones. Of the missing ones, under half trace to an unresolved V gene in checked studies; the others have no known cause. This sample comprises approximately 200,000 clones, over 80% of them detected only once. Approximately 2.4% of the sample goes to the ten largest clones. Specimen: peripheral blood. These receptors came from a man younger than 40 with COVID-19, enrolled during active disease.

CDR3 nucleotides: TGCGCCAGCAGCTTTCAGGGGTCGAATGAGCAGTTCTTC. Its translation: CASSFQGSNEQFF. The chain joins TRBV5-1 to TRBJ2-1; D might be TRBD1 (6 bases). The CDR3 totals 13 residues. The V end lost 2 bases, the J end lost 7 bases, and 10 bases lay between the germline ends. In germline, CDR1 is SGHRS, CDR2 YFSETQ.

This chain connects TRBV28 to TRBJ1-6, with 8 bases fitting TRBD1. The CDR3 spans 15 residues. The J segment lost 7 bases and the V segment lost 5 bases, leaving 7 bases of the junction unmatched. Germline-derived CDR1 and CDR2 are MDHEN and SYDVKM. CDR3 bases: TGTGCCAGCAGTCCGTCCGGGACAGGAAATTCACCCCTCCACTTT. It specifies CASSPSGTGNSPLHF.

The chain employs TRBV3-1 (or the pseudogene TRBV3-2) and TRBJ1-1; a weak D match, TRBD1 (6 bases). The CDR3 is 14 amino acids. The V end lost 1 base, the J end lost 3 bases, and 9 bases lay between the germline ends. Germline CDR1 is LGHDT and CDR2 is YNNKEL (reference sequence). CDR3 sequence: CASSQVSGDTEAFF. The DNA for the CDR3 is TGTGCCAGCAGCCAAGTCTCAGGGGACACTGAAGCTTTCTTT.

The sample holds a few counts of this clone. The chain carries TRBV4-1 and TRBJ2-1; D unresolved. The germline V gene has CDR1 MGHRA and CDR2 YSYEKL. The CDR3 length is 16 residues. Trimming took 0 bases from V and 5 from J, leaving 14 bases between them. Here the CDR3 reads CASSQDPTIINNEQFF. As DNA, the CDR3 is TGCGCCAGCAGCCAAGATCCCACTATTATTAACAATGAGCAGTTCTTC.

The chain combines TRBV7-3 with TRBJ1-3; 7 bases are a match to TRBD1. CDR1 SGHTA and CDR2 FQGTGA come from the germline V gene. The CDR3 runs 17 residues. V lost 5 bases to trimming and J lost 0 bases; unmatched junction nucleotides: 10. This CDR3 is CASSGDGQEISGNTIYF. DNA of the CDR3: TGTGCCAGCAGCGGGGACGGACAGGAAATCTCTGGAAACACCATATATTTT.

The rearrangement links TRBV15 to TRBJ1-1, with unresolved D. Germline assignment: CDR1 LNHNV and CDR2 YYDKDF (reference sequence). V lost 3 bases and J 11 bases, leaving 13 bases between the germline ends. The CDR3 runs to 12 residues. The DNA of the CDR3 is TGTGCCACCAGCAGGGAGGGTCTTGAGGCTTTCTTT. It encodes CATSREGLEAFF.

The gene calls are TRBV18 and TRBJ1-5, with D possibly matching TRBD1 (5 bases). Looked up from germline, CDR1 is KGHSH and CDR2 is LQKENI. V lost 4 bases and J lost 2, with 6 bases in between. This CDR3 region has 13 residues. CDR3 in amino acids: CASSQGRNQPQHF. In nucleotides, the CDR3 is TGTGCCAGCTCACAGGGGCGCAATCAGCCCCAGCATTTT.

The chain links TRBV4-2 to TRBJ2-7; 13 nucleotides line up with TRBD2. Trimming removed 0 bases from V and 3 bases from J; junction bases left unmatched: 5. Germline CDR1 reads LGHNA; CDR2 reads YNFKEQ. This CDR3 comprises 17 residues. CDR3 sequence reads: CASSQDAGLAGLYEQYF. The CDR3 coding sequence is TGTGCCAGCAGCCAAGATGCGGGACTAGCGGGACTCTACGAGCAGTACTTC.

V and J are TRBV12-3 or TRBV12-4 and TRBJ1-5, with 7 bases aligning to TRBD1. J gave up 5 bases and V 6 bases, and 4 bases lay outside the gene matches. This CDR3 spans 13 amino acids. CDR3 in DNA: TGTGCCAGCAGCCATGACAGGGATCAGCCCCAGCATTTT. Translated, it gives CASSHDRDQPQHF.

The V call is TRBV11-3, the J call TRBJ2-1; TRBD2 agrees at 8 bases. The V gene end was trimmed by 5 bases and the J gene end by 1 base; junction bases not matched to a gene: 4. Germline-derived CDR1 and CDR2 are SGHNT and YENEEA. This CDR3 region has 15 residues. The CDR3 reads CASSLSGDSYNEQFF. The CDR3, as DNA: TGTGCCAGCAGCCTTAGCGGGGATTCCTACAATGAGCAGTTCTTC.

This chain links TRBV6-5 with TRBJ2-7; TRBD1 agrees at 9 bases. CDR1 is MNHEY and CDR2 is SVGAGI in the germline V gene. The CDR3 spans 15 residues. The ends lost 0 bases at V and 6 bases at J; junction bases unmatched: 6. The CDR3 DNA follows: TGTGCCAGCAGTTACTCGGCCGGACAGGGGTTCGAGCAGTACTTC. It yields the protein CASSYSAGQGFEQYF.

The chain recombines TRBV6-5 with TRBJ1-4; no clear D gene. This CDR3 is 15 amino acids long. Germline loops: CDR1 MNHEY, CDR2 SVGAGI. The germline V and J ends were trimmed by 0 bases and 6 bases, with 11 bases remaining between them. In DNA form, the CDR3 reads TGTGCCAGCAGTTACTCGATCCAGGTCTATGAAAAACTGTTTTTT. Amino acid sequence: CASSYSIQVYEKLFF.

This chain links TRBV19 with TRBJ2-5, with TRBD1 matching 8 bases. Germline-derived CDR1 and CDR2 are LNHDA and SQIVND (reference sequence). The V and J ends lost 9 bases and 2 bases, in that order; junction bases with no gene match: 5. The CDR3 contains 13 residues. The CDR3 is CASRDRRQETQYF. CDR3 nucleotides: TGTGCCAGCCGGGACAGGAGGCAAGAGACCCAGTACTTC.

The chain is built from TRBV11-2 and TRBJ2-7; D not certain. The CDR3 loop spans 13 amino acids. Deletions cut 2 bases from V and 7 bases from J, with 12 bases between. CDR1 and CDR2 (germline): SGHAT, FQNNGV. The CDR3 sequence is CASSLSPALEQYF. As DNA, the CDR3 is TGTGCCAGCAGCTTAAGTCCCGCGCTAGAGCAGTACTTC.

The chain joins TRBV5-4 to TRBJ2-3; 8 bases align to TRBD1. Trimming cost V 2 bases and J 1 base; bases outside gene matches: 3. Per germline, CDR1 SGHNT and CDR2 YYREEE (reference sequence). The CDR3 consists of 15 residues. The CDR3 DNA is TGTGCCAGCAGCTTTATACAGGGGGGCACAGATACGCAGTATTTT. Protein sequence: CASSFIQGGTDTQYF.